The T cell receptor (beta chain) described here comes from a study of T cells in Graves' hyperthyroidism and ophthalmopathy. Study-wide results and caveats: Most thyroid clonotypes expanded above 0.001 were also detected in blood. A 13 V-J signature model discriminated ophthalmopathy versus stable hyperthyroidism.

Germline-derived CDR1 and CDR2 are PRHDT and FYEKMQ (reference sequence). CDR3 length: 15 residues. J was trimmed by 2 bases and V by 4 bases; bases with no gene match: 3. Over 18 months, lack of ophthalmopathy progression marked Graves' hyperthyroidism as stable. Diagnosing involved the use of clinical symptoms, serum thyroxine and TRAb, thyroid ultrasound and orbital computed tomography. This clonotype has a handful of counts. Its specificity is not known. RNA transcripts were the template for amplifying TCR beta CDR3 regions. The primer set for the first-round RT-PCR of the TCR CDR3 was HTBI. Each CDR3 protein is one row after TCRdb ran MiXCR on the multiplex PCR reads. The sample yields under 450,000 distinct CDR3 sequences, about 15% seen once.

The receptor comes from a woman under 30 with Graves' hyperthyroidism. The gene calls are TRBV13 and TRBJ2-7; 12 bases map to TRBD1. Material: blood. CDR3 region: CASSSGTGGTYEQYF. The DNA of the CDR3 is TGTGCCAGCAGCTCCGGGACAGGGGGCACCTACGAGCAGTACTTC.